The clone carrying this T cell receptor (beta chain) was detected a few times. Antigen unknown. At collection, donors were nominally healthy, but unrecorded immune exposures were probable. It was with 60 Vbeta and 13 Jbeta primers that the PCR ran. The assay was immunoSEQ multiplex PCR, and TCRdb's table has in-frame clones only and misses some. The sample yields roughly 150,000 clones, around 75% seen once. The germline V gene has CDR1 MNHEY and CDR2 SVGAGI. Between the trimmed V and J ends, which lost 0 bases and 6 bases, there was a span of 14 bases. The CDR3 length is 15 residues. The data originate from a study of cytomegalovirus exposure and HLA in healthy donors. For the study at large: Earlier findings included some 120 million unique TCR beta sequences obtained from 150 million to 200 million T cells.

General study results and limits: Highly shared variants forming one cluster were likely a sequencing artifact.

The sequencing sample was made of PBMCs. The source is a man aged 40-49 years in good health and CMV-seronegative. The gene calls are TRBV6-5 and TRBJ1-2, with D possibly TRBD1 on 5 matching bases. The CDR3 DNA sequence: TGTGCCAGCAGTTACTCTTCTCGGGGCGGGAATGGCTACACCTTC. The encoded protein is CASSYSSRGGNGYTF.